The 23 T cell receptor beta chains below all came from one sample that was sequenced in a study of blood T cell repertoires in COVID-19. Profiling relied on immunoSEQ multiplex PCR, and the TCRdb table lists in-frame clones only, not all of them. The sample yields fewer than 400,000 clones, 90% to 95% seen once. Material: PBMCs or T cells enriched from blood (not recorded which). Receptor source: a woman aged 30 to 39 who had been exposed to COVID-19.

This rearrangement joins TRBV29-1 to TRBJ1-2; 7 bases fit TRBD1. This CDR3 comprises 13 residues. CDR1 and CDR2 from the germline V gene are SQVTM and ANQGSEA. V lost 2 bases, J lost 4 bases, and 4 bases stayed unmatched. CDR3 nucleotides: TGCAGCGTTGAATCTTGGGACAGCTATGGCTACACCTTC. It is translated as CSVESWDSYGYTF. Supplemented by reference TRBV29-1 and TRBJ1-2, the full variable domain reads SAVISQKPSRDICQRGTSLTIQCQVDSQVTMMFWYRQQPGQSLTLIATANQGSEATYESGFVIDKFPISRPNLTFSTLTVSNMSPEDSSIYLCSVESWDSYGYTFGSGTRLTVV.

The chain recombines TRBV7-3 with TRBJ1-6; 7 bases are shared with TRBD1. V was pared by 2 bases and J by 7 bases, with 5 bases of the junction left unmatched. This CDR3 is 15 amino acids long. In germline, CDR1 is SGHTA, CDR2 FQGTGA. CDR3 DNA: TGTGCCAGCAGCTTACAGGGGGGAGAAAATTCACCCCTCCACTTT. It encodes CASSLQGGENSPLHF.

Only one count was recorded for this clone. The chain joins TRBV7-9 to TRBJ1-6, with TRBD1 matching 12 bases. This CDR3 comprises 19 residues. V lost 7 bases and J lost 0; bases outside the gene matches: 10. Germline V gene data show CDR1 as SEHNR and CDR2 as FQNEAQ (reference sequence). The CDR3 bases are TGTGCCAGCACCATAGGGACAGGGGGCGTGAGCTCCTATAATTCACCCCTCCACTTT. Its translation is CASTIGTGGVSSYNSPLHF.

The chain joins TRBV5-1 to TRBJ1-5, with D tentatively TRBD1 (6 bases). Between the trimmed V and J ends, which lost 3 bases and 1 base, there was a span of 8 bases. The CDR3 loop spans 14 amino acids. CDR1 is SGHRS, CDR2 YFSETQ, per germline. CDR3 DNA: TGCGCCAGCAGCTCAGGGGAGAGCAATCAGCCCCAGCATTTT. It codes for CASSSGESNQPQHF.

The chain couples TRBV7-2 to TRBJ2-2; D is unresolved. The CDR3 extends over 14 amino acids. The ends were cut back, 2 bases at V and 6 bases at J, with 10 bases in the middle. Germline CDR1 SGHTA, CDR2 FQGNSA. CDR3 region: CASSLSRSSGELFF. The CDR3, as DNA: TGTGCCAGCAGCTTATCTCGGAGTTCCGGGGAGCTGTTTTTT.

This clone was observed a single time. CDR3 sequence: CASSRQMTGDGYTF. The CDR3 nucleotides are TGTGCCAGCAGCCGACAAATGACAGGGGATGGCTACACCTTC. The rearrangement links TRBV14 to TRBJ1-2, with 8 nucleotides matching TRBD1. This CDR3 is built from 14 residues. Germline V gene data show CDR1 as SGHDN and CDR2 as FVKESK. The trim removed 4 bases at V and 6 bases at J, leaving 7 bases unmatched.

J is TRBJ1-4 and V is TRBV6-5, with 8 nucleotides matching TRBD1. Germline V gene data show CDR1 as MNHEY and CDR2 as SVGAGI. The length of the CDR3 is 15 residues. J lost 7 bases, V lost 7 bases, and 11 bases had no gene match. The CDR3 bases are TGTGCCAGCACCTCGACCGGGACAGGAGGTGAAAAACTGTTTTTT. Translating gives CASTSTGTGGEKLFF.

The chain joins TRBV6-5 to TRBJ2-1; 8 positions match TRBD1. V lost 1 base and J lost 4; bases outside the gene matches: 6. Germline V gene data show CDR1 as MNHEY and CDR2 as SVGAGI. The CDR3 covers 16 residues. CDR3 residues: CASSYFFGQGYNEQFF. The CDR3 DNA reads TGTGCCAGCAGTTACTTTTTCGGACAGGGTTACAATGAGCAGTTCTTC.

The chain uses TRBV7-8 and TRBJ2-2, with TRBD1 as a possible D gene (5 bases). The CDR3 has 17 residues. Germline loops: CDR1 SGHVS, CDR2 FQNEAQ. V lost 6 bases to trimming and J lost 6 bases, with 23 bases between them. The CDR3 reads CASRFQGTGAKAGELFF. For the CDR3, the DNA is TGTGCCAGCAGATTTCAGGGCACCGGAGCCAAGGCCGGGGAGCTGTTTTTT.

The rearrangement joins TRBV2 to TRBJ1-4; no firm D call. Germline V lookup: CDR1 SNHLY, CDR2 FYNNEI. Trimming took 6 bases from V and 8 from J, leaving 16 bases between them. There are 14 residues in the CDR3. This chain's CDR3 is CASRDLPGREKLFF. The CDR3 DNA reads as TGTGCCAGCAGAGACCTACCGGGTAGAGAAAAACTGTTTTTT.

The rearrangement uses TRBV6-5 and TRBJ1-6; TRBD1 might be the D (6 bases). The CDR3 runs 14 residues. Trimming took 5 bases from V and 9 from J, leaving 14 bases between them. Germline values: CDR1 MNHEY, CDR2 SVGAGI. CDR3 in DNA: TGTGCCAGCAGTACAGGGCCCCAAGGTTCACCCCTCCACTTT. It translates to CASSTGPQGSPLHF.

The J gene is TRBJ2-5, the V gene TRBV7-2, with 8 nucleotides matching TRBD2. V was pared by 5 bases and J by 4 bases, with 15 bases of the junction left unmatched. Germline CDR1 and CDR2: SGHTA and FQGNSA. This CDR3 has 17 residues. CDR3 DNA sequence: TGTGCCAGCAGCCCACTAAGCGGGGGTCTGGTGCGAGAGACCCAGTACTTC. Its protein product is CASSPLSGGLVRETQYF.

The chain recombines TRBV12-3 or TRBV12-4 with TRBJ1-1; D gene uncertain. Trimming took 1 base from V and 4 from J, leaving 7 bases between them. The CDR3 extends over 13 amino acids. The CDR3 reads CASSLGQVTEAFF. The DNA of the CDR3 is TGTGCCAGCAGTTTAGGGCAGGTCACTGAAGCTTTCTTT.

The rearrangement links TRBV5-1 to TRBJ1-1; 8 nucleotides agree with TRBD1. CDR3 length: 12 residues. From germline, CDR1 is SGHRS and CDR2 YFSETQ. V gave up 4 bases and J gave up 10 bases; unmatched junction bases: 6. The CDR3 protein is CASSATTGGAFF. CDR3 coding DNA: TGCGCCAGCAGCGCGACTACAGGGGGAGCTTTCTTT.

The CDR3 here is CASSVGTGAFSSPLHF. The CDR3 bases are TGTGCCAGCAGCGTAGGGACAGGGGCGTTCAGCTCACCCCTCCACTTT. J is TRBJ1-6 and V is TRBV9, with 9 nucleotides matching TRBD1. CDR3 size: 16 residues. Germline V CDR1 and CDR2: SGDLS, YYNGEE. With V trimmed by 0 bases and J by 10 bases, 8 bases remained unmatched.

For the CDR3, the DNA is TGTGCCAGCCCCCCGGGACTAGCGGGGTCCACCTCCTACAATGAGCAGTTCTTC. It encodes CASPPGLAGSTSYNEQFF. V gene TRBV28 combines with J gene TRBJ2-1; 13 positions match TRBD2. The V gene end was trimmed by 8 bases and the J gene end by 0 bases; junction bases not matched to a gene: 10. Germline CDR1 MDHEN, CDR2 SYDVKM. The CDR3 spans 18 residues.

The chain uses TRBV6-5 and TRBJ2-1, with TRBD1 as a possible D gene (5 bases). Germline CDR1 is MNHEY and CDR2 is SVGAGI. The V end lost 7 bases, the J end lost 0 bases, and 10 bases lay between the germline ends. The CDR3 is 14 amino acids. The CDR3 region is CASKDTSSYNEQFF. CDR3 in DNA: TGTGCCAGCAAGGACACCAGCTCCTACAATGAGCAGTTCTTC.

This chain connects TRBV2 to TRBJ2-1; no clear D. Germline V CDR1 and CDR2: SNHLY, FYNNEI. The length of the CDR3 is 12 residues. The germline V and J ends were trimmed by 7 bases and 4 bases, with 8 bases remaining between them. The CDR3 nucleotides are TGTGCCAGCACCTCCGGGTACAATGAGCAGTTCTTC. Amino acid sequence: CASTSGYNEQFF. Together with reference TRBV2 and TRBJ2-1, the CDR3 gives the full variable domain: EPEVTQTPSHQVTQMGQEVILRCVPISNHLYFYWYRQILGQKVEFLVSFYNNEISEKSEIFDDQFSVERPDGSNFTLKIRSTKLEDSAMYFCASTSGYNEQFFGPGTRLTVL.

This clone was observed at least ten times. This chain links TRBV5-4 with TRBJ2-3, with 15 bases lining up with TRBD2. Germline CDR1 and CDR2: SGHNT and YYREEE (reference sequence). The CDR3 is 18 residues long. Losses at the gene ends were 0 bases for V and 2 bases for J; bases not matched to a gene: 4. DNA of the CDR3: TGTGCCAGCAGCTTGGGGACTAGCGGGGGGGCCCCCACAGATACGCAGTATTTT. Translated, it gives CASSLGTSGGAPTDTQYF.

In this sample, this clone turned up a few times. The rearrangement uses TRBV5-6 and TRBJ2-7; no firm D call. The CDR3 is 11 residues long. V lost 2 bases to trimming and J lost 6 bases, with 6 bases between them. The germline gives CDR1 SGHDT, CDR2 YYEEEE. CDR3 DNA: TGTGCCAGCAGCTTCCTGTCCGAGCAGTACTTC. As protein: CASSFLSEQYF. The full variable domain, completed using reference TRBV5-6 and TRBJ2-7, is DAGVTQSPTHLIKTRGQQVTLRCSPKSGHDTVSWYQQALGQGPQFIFQYYEEEERQRGNFPDRFSGHQFPNYSSELNVNALLLGDSALYLCASSFLSEQYFGPGTRLTVT.

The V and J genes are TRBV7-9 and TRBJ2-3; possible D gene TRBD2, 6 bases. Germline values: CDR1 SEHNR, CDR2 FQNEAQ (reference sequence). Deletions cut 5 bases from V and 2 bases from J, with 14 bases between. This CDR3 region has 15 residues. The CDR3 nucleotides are TGTGCCAGCAGCCAGAAACTAGCTGCCACAGATACGCAGTATTTT. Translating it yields CASSQKLAATDTQYF.

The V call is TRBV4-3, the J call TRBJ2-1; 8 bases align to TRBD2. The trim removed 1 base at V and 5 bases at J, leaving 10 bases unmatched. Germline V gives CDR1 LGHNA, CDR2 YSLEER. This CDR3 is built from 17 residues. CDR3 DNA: TGCGCCAGCAGCCAAGGCCGGGGACTAGAGGTACACAATGAGCAGTTCTTC. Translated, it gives CASSQGRGLEVHNEQFF.

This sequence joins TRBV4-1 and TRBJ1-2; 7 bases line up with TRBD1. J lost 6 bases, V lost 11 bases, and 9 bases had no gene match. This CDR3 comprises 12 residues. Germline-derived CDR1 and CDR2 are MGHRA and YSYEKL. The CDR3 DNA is TGCGCCTCCGCCAGACAGGGAGATGGCTACACCTTC. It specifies CASARQGDGYTF.